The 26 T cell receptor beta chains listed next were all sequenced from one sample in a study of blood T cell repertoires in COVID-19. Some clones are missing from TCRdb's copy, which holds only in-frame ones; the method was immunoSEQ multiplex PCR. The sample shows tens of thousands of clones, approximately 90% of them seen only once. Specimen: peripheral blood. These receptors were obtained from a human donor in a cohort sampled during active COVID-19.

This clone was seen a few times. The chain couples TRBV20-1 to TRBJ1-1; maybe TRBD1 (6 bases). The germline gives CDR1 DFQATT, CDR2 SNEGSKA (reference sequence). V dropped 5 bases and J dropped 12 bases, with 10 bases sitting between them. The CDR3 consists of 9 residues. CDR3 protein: CSAGDISFF. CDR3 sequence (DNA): TGCAGTGCTGGGGACATTTCTTTCTTT.

The CDR3 here is CASSLGLAGSEQYF. The CDR3 region has the DNA TGTGCCAGCAGCTTGGGACTAGCGGGAAGCGAGCAGTACTTC. The chain employs TRBV5-6 and TRBJ2-7, with 11 bases identical to TRBD2. This CDR3 region has 14 residues. Trimming removed 0 bases from V and 6 bases from J; junction bases left unmatched: 2. Looked up from germline, CDR1 is SGHDT and CDR2 is YYEEEE. Variable domain in full (rest from reference TRBV5-6 and TRBJ2-7): DAGVTQSPTHLIKTRGQQVTLRCSPKSGHDTVSWYQQALGQGPQFIFQYYEEEERQRGNFPDRFSGHQFPNYSSELNVNALLLGDSALYLCASSLGLAGSEQYFGPGTRLTVT.

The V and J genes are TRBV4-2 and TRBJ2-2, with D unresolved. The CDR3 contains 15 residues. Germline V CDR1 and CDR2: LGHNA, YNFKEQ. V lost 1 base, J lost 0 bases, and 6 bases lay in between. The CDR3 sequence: CASSQGSANTGELFF. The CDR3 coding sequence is TGTGCCAGCAGCCAAGGTTCTGCGAACACCGGGGAGCTGTTTTTT.

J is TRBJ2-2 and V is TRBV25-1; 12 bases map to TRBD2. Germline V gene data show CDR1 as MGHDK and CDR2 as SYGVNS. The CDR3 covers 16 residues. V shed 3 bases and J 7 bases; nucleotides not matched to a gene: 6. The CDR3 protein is CASSDRLAGDLGELFF. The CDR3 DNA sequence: TGTGCCAGCAGTGATAGACTAGCGGGAGATCTCGGGGAGCTGTTTTTT.

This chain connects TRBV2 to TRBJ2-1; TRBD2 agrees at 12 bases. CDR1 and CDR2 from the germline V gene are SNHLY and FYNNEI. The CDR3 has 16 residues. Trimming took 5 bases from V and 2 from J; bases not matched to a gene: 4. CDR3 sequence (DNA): TGTGCCAGCAGTCGACTAGCGGGAGAGGCCTACAATGAGCAGTTCTTC. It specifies CASSRLAGEAYNEQFF.

This chain's CDR3 is CASSIFRGGRASNQPQHF. CDR3 nucleotides: TGTGCCAGTAGTATATTCCGGGGGGGAAGGGCAAGCAATCAGCCCCAGCATTTT. The chain combines TRBV19 with TRBJ1-5, with D possibly TRBD1 on 5 matching bases. The CDR3 runs 18 residues. Trimming left V 2 bases short and J 1 base short, with 18 bases between. Germline V CDR1 and CDR2: LNHDA, SQIVND (reference sequence). Supplemented by reference TRBV19 and TRBJ1-5, the full variable domain reads DGGITQSPKYLFRKEGQNVTLSCEQNLNHDAMYWYRQDPGQGLRLIYYSQIVNDFQKGDIAEGYSVSREKKESFPLTVTSAQKNPTAFYLCASSIFRGGRASNQPQHFGDGTRLSIL.

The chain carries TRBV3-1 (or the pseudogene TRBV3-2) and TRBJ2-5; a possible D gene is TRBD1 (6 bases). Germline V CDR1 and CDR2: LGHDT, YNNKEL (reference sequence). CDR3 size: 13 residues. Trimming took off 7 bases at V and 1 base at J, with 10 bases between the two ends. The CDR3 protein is CASNGDTQETQYF. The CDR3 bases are TGTGCCAGCAACGGGGACACCCAAGAGACCCAGTACTTC.

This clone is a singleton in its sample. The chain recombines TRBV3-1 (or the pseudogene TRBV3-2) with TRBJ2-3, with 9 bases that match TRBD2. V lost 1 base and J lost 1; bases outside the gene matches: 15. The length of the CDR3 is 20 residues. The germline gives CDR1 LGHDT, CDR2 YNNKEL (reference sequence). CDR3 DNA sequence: TGTGCCAGCAGCCAAGGCGCCAGGGGGTTAGCGGGAGAGGGCACAGATACGCAGTATTTT. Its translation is CASSQGARGLAGEGTDTQYF.

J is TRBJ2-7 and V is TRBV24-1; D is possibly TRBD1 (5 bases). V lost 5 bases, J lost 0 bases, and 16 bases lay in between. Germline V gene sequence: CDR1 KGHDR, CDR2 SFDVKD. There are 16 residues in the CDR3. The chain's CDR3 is CATSARQCRNSYEQYV. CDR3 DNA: TGTGCCACCAGTGCAAGACAGTGTCGTAACTCCTACGAGCAGTACGTC.

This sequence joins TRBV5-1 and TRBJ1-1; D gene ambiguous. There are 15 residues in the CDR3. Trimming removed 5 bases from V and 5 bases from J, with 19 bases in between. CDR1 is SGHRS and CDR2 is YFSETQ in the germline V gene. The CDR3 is CASSPGGGRATEAFF. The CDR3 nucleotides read TGCGCCAGCAGTCCGGGAGGAGGTCGGGCGACTGAAGCTTTCTTT.

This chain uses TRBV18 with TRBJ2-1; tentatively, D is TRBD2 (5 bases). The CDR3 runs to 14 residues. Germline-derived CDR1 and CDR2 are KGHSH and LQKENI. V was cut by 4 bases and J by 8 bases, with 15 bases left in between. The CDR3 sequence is CASSLQLDFDEQFF. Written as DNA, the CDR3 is TGTGCCAGCTCACTACAACTAGATTTCGATGAGCAGTTCTTC.

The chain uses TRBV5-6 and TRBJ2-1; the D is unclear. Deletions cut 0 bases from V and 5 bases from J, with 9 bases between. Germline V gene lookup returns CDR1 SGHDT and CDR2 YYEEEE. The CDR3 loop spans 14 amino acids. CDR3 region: CASSLGSLDNEQFF. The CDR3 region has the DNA TGTGCCAGCAGCTTGGGAAGCCTCGACAATGAGCAGTTCTTC.

CDR3: CASSSYNRGDGYTF. In DNA, the CDR3 is TGCGCCAGCAGCTCATATAATCGCGGAGATGGCTACACCTTC. The rearrangement links TRBV5-1 to TRBJ1-2; D uncertain. The CDR3 runs to 14 residues. With 3 bases removed from V and 6 bases from J, the gap between germline ends came to 15 bases. From germline, CDR1 is SGHRS and CDR2 YFSETQ.

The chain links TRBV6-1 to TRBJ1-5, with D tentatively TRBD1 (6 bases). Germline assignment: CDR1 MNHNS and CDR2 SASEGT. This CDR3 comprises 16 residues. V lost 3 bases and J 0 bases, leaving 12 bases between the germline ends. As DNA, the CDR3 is TGTGCCAGCAGTGACCGGACAGCTTATAGCAATCAGCCCCAGCATTTT. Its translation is CASSDRTAYSNQPQHF.

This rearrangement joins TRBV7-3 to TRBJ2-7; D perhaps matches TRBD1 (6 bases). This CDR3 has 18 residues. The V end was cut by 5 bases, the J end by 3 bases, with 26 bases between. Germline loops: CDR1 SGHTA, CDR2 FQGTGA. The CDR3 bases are TGTGCCAGCAGCCCCCGCACGGACAGAACTCTACCCCACTACGAGCAGTACGTC. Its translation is CASSPRTDRTLPHYEQYV.

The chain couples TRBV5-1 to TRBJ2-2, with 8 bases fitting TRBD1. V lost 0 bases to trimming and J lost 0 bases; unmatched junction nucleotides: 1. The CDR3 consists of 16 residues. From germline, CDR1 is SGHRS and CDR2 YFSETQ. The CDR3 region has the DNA TGCGCCAGCAGCTTGGTGACAGGGGCGAACACCGGGGAGCTGTTTTTT. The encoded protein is CASSLVTGANTGELFF. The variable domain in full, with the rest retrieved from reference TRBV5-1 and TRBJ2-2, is KAGVTQTPRYLIKTRGQQVTLSCSPISGHRSVSWYQQTPGQGLQFLFEYFSETQRNKGNFPGRFSGRQFSNSRSEMNVSTLELGDSALYLCASSLVTGANTGELFFGEGSRLTVL.

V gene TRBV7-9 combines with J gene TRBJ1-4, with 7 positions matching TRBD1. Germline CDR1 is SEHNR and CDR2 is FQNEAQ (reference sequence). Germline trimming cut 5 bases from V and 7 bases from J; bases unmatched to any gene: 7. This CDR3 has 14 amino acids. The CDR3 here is CASSTTGDAEKLFF. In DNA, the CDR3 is TGTGCCAGCAGCACAACAGGGGACGCTGAAAAACTGTTTTTT. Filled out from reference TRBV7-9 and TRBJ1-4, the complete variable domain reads DTGVSQNPRHKITKRGQNVTFRCDPISEHNRLYWYRQTLGQGPEFLTYFQNEAQLEKSRLLSDRFSAERPKGSFSTLEIQRTEQGDSAMYLCASSTTGDAEKLFFGSGTQLSVL.

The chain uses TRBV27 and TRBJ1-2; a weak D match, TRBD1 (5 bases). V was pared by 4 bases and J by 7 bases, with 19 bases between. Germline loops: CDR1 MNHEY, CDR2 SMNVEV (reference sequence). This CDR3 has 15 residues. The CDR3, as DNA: TGTGCCAGCAGTTGCCTTGGGGGGGGTTGTAGTGGCTACACCTTC. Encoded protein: CASSCLGGGCSGYTF.

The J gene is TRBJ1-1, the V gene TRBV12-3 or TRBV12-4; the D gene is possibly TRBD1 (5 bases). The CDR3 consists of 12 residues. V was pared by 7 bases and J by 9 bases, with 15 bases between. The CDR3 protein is CASTLGQGKAFF. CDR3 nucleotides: TGTGCCAGCACCCTAGGGCAGGGAAAAGCTTTCTTT.

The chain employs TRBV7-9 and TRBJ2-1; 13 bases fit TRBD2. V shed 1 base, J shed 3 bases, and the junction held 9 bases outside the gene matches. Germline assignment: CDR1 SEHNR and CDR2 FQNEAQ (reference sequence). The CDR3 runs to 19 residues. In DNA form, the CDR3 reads TGTGCCAGCAGCTTAGGTCTAGGACTAGCGGGAGATTTCTACAATGAGCAGTTCTTC. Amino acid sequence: CASSLGLGLAGDFYNEQFF.

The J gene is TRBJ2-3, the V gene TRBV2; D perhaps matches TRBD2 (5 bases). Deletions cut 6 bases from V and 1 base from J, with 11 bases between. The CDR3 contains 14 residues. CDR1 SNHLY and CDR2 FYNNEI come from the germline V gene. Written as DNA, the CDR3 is TGTGCCAGCAGCGGCACGCGGGGCACAGATACGCAGTATTTT. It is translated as CASSGTRGTDTQYF. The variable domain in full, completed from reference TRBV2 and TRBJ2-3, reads EPEVTQTPSHQVTQMGQEVILRCVPISNHLYFYWYRQILGQKVEFLVSFYNNEISEKSEIFDDQFSVERPDGSNFTLKIRSTKLEDSAMYFCASSGTRGTDTQYFGPGTRLTVL.

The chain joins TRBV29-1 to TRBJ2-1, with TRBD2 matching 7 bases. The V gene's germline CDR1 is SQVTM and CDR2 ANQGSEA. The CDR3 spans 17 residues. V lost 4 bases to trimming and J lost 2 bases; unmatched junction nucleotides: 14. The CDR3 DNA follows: TGCAGCGTTGTTTGGCTAGCGGTTTTTAGGGCCTACAATGAGCAGTTCTTC. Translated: CSVVWLAVFRAYNEQFF.

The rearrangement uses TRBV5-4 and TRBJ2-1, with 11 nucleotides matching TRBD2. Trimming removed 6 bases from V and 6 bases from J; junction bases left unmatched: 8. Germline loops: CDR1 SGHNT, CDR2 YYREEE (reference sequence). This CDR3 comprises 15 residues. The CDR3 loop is CASKRETSGINEQFF. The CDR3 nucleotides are TGTGCCAGCAAGAGGGAGACTAGCGGGATCAATGAGCAGTTCTTC.

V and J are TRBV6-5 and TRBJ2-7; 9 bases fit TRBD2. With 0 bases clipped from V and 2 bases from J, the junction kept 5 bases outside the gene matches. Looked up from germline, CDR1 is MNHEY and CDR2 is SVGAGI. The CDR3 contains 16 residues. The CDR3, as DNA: TGTGCCAGCAGTTACTCTGCTAGCGGGGACACCTACGAGCAGTACTTC. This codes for CASSYSASGDTYEQYF.

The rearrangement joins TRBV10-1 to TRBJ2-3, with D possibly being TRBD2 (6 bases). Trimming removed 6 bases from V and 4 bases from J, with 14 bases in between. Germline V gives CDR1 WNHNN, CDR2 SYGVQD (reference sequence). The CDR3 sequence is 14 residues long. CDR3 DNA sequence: TGCGCCAGCAGGGCGGCTACTAGCCCAGATACGCAGTATTTT. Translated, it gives CASRAATSPDTQYF.

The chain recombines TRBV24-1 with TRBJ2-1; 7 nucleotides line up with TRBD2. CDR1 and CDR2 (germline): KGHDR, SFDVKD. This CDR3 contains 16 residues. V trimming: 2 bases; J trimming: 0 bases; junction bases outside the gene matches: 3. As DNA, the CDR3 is TGTGCCACCAGTGATTGGGGGAGGGGCTCCTACAATGAGCAGTTCTTC. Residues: CATSDWGRGSYNEQFF.